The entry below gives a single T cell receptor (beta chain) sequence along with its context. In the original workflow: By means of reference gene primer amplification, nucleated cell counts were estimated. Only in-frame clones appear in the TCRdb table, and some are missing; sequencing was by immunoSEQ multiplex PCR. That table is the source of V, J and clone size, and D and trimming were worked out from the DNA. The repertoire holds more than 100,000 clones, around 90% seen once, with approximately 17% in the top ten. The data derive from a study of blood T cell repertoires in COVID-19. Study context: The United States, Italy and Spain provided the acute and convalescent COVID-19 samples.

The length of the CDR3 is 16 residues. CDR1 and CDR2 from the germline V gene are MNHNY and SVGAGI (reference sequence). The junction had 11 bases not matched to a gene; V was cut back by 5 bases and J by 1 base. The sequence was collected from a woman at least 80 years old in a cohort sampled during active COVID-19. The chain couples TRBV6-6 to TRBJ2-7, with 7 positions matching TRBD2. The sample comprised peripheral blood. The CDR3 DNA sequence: TGTGCCAGCAGTGGTGGGAGGGCATCGATGTCCTACGAGCAGTACTTC. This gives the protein CASSGGRASMSYEQYF.